This T cell receptor (beta chain) was captured by sequencing in a study of vaccination effects on CD4 cells after COVID-19. Background on the study: Vaccine administered to participants consisted of two doses of either BNT162b2 or mRNA-1273.

A remark on this clone: Its cognate antigen is unknown.

Sequencing followed a ViraFEST assay step that expanded antigen-specific CD4+ T cells with viral peptide pools. Between days 10 and 11 of culture, CD4+ T cells were separated out. Vaccinated recipients, who were negative for nucleocapsid antibodies, had no history of SARS-CoV-2 infection. After over 1.5 million PBMC were placed in each well, they were cultured with approximately 9.1 IU/ml IL-2 and approximately 10 ug/ml peptides. Study conclusions and caveats: Substantial clonal contraction characterized both infection- and vaccine-induced clones late after vaccination.

The assay was immunoSEQ multiplex PCR, and TCRdb's table has in-frame clones only and misses some. The sample holds around 68,000 clones, under 90% seen once. The ends lost 4 bases at V and 4 bases at J; junction bases unmatched: 3. Germline V CDR1 and CDR2: SGHRS, YFSETQ. This CDR3 has 13 amino acids. This sequence joins TRBV5-1 and TRBJ2-3, with 7 bases identical to TRBD1. The sample here was CD4+ T cells from PBMCs cultured with SARS-CoV-2 spike peptides, taken before COVID-19 vaccination. The sequence came from a human donor who received a COVID-19 vaccine. CDR3 residues: CASSKGGADTQYF. The CDR3, as DNA: TGCGCCAGCAGCAAAGGGGGCGCAGATACGCAGTATTTT.